This T cell receptor (beta chain) was profiled in a study of shared clonotypes between healthy human individuals. The data were produced by immunoSEQ multiplex PCR, yet TCRdb's version contains in-frame clones alone and is incomplete. The sample lists under 650,000 clones, 90% to 96% occurring once. The germline CDR1 and CDR2 sequences are SGHNT and YYREEE (reference sequence). The ends lost 5 bases at V and 0 bases at J; junction bases unmatched: 4. The CDR3 extends over 16 amino acids. This sequence joins TRBV5-4 and TRBJ2-1; TRBD2 aligns across 11 bases. The sequence was obtained from a woman aged 25-40 years in good health. What was sequenced was naive CD4+ T cells sorted from blood. Specified subset: CD45RA+ positively selected. CDR3 in amino acids: CASRQGLADSYNEQFF. The DNA of the CDR3 is TGTGCCAGCAGACAGGGACTAGCGGACTCCTACAATGAGCAGTTCTTC.